A selection of T cell receptor beta chains follows, all from one sample in a study of T cell repertoires in cytomegalovirus infection. TCRdb ran MiXCR on the reads and lists one entry per CDR3 protein. The top ten hold roughly 13% of the sample, which has fewer than 1,000,000 distinct CDR3 sequences, around 32% seen once. The antigens for these receptors are not known. This sample comprised cultured CD8+ T cells from PBMCs, obtained from culture after CMV antigen stimulation. All receptors derive from a human donor in good health (CMV status not recorded). Some clones in this sample may be carry-over from other donors' samples. Both conserved end residues are part of each CDR3. Each record gives: clone size, J gene, V gene, D gene, CDR3 DNA, CDR3 protein. D genes are given only for firm matches. Rows give clone size only sometimes, using once, few, many, or a class for an expanded clone.

- TRBJ2-1 TRBV28 TRBD2 TGTGCCAGCAGCCCGGACAGGGGGCGGCTTACTAGCGGGGGGGCAAATGAGCAGTTCTTC CASSPDRGRLTSGGANEQFF
few TRBJ1-6 TRBV11-1 TRBD1 TGTGCCAGCAGCTTCAGCCCCGGGACAGATTATTCACCCCTCCACTTT CASSFSPGTDYSPLHF
few TRBJ1-1 TRBV5-4 TRBD1 TGTGCCAGCAGCTTGTTTGACAGGGGATTCGCCCTGAACACTGAAGCTTTCTTT CASSLFDRGFALNTEAFF
- TRBJ1-4 TRBV4-1 - TGCGCCAGCAGCCCTACAGGGAAAGAACTGTTTTTT CASSPTGKELFF
many TRBJ1-1 TRBV7-2 - TGTGCCAGCAGCTTAGCTACCCCCTCCTATGGGACTGAAGCTTTCTTT CASSLATPSYGTEAFF
- TRBJ1-5 TRBV19 - TGTGCCAGTAGTAGGAGTACGGGGAATCAGCCCCAGCATTTT CASSRSTGNQPQHF
- TRBJ1-1 TRBV7-8 - TGTGCCAGCAGCTTCTCAGGGGAAGCTTTCTTT CASSFSGEAFF
- TRBJ2-1 TRBV11-3 - TGTGCCAGCGGAGACAGGAGCTCCTACAATGAGCAGTTCTTC CASGDRSSYNEQFF
few TRBJ2-7 TRBV12-3/TRBV12-4 - TGTGCCAGCAGTTCAGGTTTCCCCAACGAGCAGTACTTC CASSSGFPNEQYF
few TRBJ2-3 TRBV2 - TGTGCCAGCAGTATCGCGGGGCTAAGCGCAGATACGCAGTATTTT CASSIAGLSADTQYF
many TRBJ1-3 TRBV7-9 - TGTGCCAACCATGATCAGGGATCTGGAAACACCATATATTTT CANHDQGSGNTIYF
few TRBJ1-2 TRBV5-6 - TGTGCCAGCAGCTGGTTGAGGGATGGCTACACCTTC CASSWLRDGYTF
- TRBJ2-3 TRBV4-3 - TGCGCCAGCAGCCCCATGGGGCCCGGGGGCACAGATACGCAGTATTTT CASSPMGPGGTDTQYF
- TRBJ1-2 TRBV6-5 - TGTGCCAGCAGTTCCCTAGGGGCGGATTATGGCTACACCTTC CASSSLGADYGYTF
few TRBJ2-2 TRBV7-9 TRBD2 TGTGCCAGCAGCTACTTGACTAGCGGGGGGACCGGGGAGCTGTTTTTT CASSYLTSGGTGELFF